Listed here are 24 T cell receptor beta chains from one sample, sequenced in a study of neurological immune-mediated disorders (dated by TCRdb to the late 2010s). The library was generated by 5' RACE. Sequencing was carried out with an Illumina HiSeq 2500. TCRdb reanalyzed the raw reads on its own, using fastp at Q25 for trimming and MiXCR for clone calling, and kept in-frame beta chains. Each entry merges the rows of one CDR3 protein and shows their most common DNA and genes. Here the sample has over 25,000 distinct CDR3 sequences; 9% to 15% occur a single time. The ten largest clonotypes hold less than 9.5% of the sample. The sequenced sample was PBMCs. The receptors stem from a man in his fifties or sixties in good health.

This clonotype was found many times. CDR3 residues: CASSLEVGTPSTDTQYF. For the CDR3, the DNA is TGCGCCAGCAGCTTGGAGGTCGGGACTCCCAGCACAGATACGCAGTATTTT. This chain joins TRBV5-1 and TRBJ2-3, with D possibly being TRBD2 (6 bases). The germline V and J ends were trimmed by 0 bases and 0 bases, with 14 bases remaining between them. CDR1 is SGHRS and CDR2 is YFSETQ in the germline V gene. The CDR3 extends over 17 amino acids.

The V call is TRBV5-1, the J call TRBJ2-7; the D gene is possibly TRBD1 (6 bases). V lost 4 bases, J lost 3 bases, and 14 bases lay in between. The germline V gene encodes CDR1 SGHRS and CDR2 YFSETQ. This CDR3 is built from 14 residues. The chain's CDR3 is CASSLRQEDYEQYF. The CDR3 coding sequence is TGCGCCAGCAGCCTCAGACAGGAGGACTACGAGCAGTACTTC.

This clonotype appeared many times. The chain is built from TRBV19 and TRBJ2-5; D unclear. V was trimmed by 3 bases and J by 1 base, leaving 0 bases between them. The CDR3 runs to 11 residues. In germline, CDR1 is LNHDA, CDR2 SQIVND (reference sequence). The CDR3 DNA sequence: TGTGCCAGTAGTATCCAAGAGACCCAGTACTTC. Amino acid sequence: CASSIQETQYF.

As to this clonotype: It may be a read error: a sequence one base away is much more abundant. The chain carries TRBV29-1 and TRBJ2-1, with 9 bases matching TRBD1. The germline CDR1 and CDR2 sequences are SQVTM and ANQGSEA. V lost 0 bases and J lost 5; bases outside the gene matches: 8. The CDR3 runs to 16 residues. CDR3 sequence (DNA): TGCAGCGTTGAAGATGTAACAGGGGGCATAAACAATGAGCAGTTCTTC. As protein: CSVEDVTGGINNEQFF.

This clonotype was picked up a small number of times. The rearrangement links TRBV27 to TRBJ2-1; D uncertain. Germline V gives CDR1 MNHEY, CDR2 SMNVEV (reference sequence). This CDR3 is 16 amino acids long. V dropped 7 bases and J dropped 6 bases, with 22 bases sitting between them. The CDR3 coding sequence is TGTGCCAGCAAACCTACAGCCCACCTGGCTCGCAATGAGCAGTTCTTC. Its protein product is CASKPTAHLARNEQFF.

Ten or more counts support this clonotype. This rearrangement joins TRBV9 to TRBJ2-7; D is unclear. Germline CDR1 reads SGDLS; CDR2 reads YYNGEE. Deletions cut 0 bases from V and 4 bases from J, with 11 bases between. The CDR3 is 14 amino acids. CDR3 region: CASSVVPDSYEQYF. CDR3 DNA sequence: TGTGCCAGCAGCGTAGTCCCCGACTCGTACGAGCAGTACTTC. Full variable domain (remainder filled in from reference TRBV9 and TRBJ2-7): DSGVTQTPKHLITATGQRVTLRCSPRSGDLSVYWYQQSLDQGLQFLIQYYNGEERAKGNILERFSAQQFPDLHSELNLSSLELGDSALYFCASSVVPDSYEQYFGPGTRLTVT.

By its share, this clonotype is medium-sized. The rearrangement joins TRBV10-3 to TRBJ2-5; D ambiguous. The germline V gene encodes CDR1 ENHRY and CDR2 SYGVKD. V lost 5 bases and J lost 1, with 11 bases in between. The CDR3 has 14 amino acids. The CDR3 sequence is CAISSLDGQETQYF. The CDR3 DNA reads TGTGCCATCAGTAGCTTGGACGGCCAAGAGACCCAGTACTTC.

This clonotype was observed at least ten times. The CDR3 bases are TGCGCCAGCAGCCTAACAGGATTTAGGGGCTACGAGCAGTACTTC. Its translation: CASSLTGFRGYEQYF. The J gene is TRBJ2-7, the V gene TRBV5-1; D might be TRBD1 (5 bases). The CDR3 is 15 residues long. Trimming took off 4 bases at V and 3 bases at J, with 17 bases between the two ends. The germline CDR1 and CDR2 sequences are SGHRS and YFSETQ.

This clonotype was detected ten times or more. V is TRBV3-1 and J is TRBJ1-5; 9 bases align to TRBD1. V dropped 0 bases and J dropped 3; count of bases not matched to a gene: 9. The CDR3 covers 18 residues. CDR1 is LGHDT and CDR2 is YNNKEL in the germline V gene (reference sequence). The CDR3 region has the DNA TGTGCCAGCAGCCAAGATCCTAGGGGACAGGGAAACAATCAGCCCCAGCATTTT. This codes for CASSQDPRGQGNNQPQHF.

This clonotype was seen many times. V and J are TRBV5-1 and TRBJ2-5; D might be TRBD1 (6 bases). The CDR3 runs 14 residues. CDR1 is SGHRS, CDR2 YFSETQ, per germline. V was trimmed by 1 base and J by 3 bases, leaving 10 bases between them. The CDR3 DNA follows: TGCGCCAGCAGCTTGTGGGGGCAGGAAGAGACCCAGTACTTC. Protein: CASSLWGQEETQYF.

This clonotype occurred many times. This chain joins TRBV20-1 and TRBJ1-6; possibly TRBD1 for D (6 bases). CDR1 and CDR2 from the germline V gene are DFQATT and SNEGSKA (reference sequence). The V end lost 1 base, the J end lost 5 bases, and 12 bases lay between the germline ends. CDR3 length equals 15 residues. CDR3 region: CSARVSGHNNSPLHF. The CDR3 DNA sequence: TGCAGTGCTAGAGTTTCGGGACATAATAATTCACCCCTCCACTTT.

There are many counts of this clonotype. This rearrangement joins TRBV5-1 to TRBJ1-2; 12 nucleotides line up with TRBD1. CDR1 SGHRS and CDR2 YFSETQ come from the germline V gene. V gave up 7 bases and J gave up 0 bases; unmatched junction bases: 4. CDR3 size: 15 residues. In DNA form, the CDR3 reads TGCGCCAGCTCCGGGACAGGGGGCTCTAACTATGGCTACACCTTC. Its protein is CASSGTGGSNYGYTF.

This clonotype came up many times. This rearrangement joins TRBV10-2 to TRBJ1-1; D is ambiguous. Trimming removed 4 bases from V and 3 bases from J, with 15 bases in between. There are 15 residues in the CDR3. Germline V gene sequence: CDR1 WSHSY, CDR2 SAAADI. The CDR3 protein is CASSGGEEKDTEAFF. The CDR3 DNA sequence: TGCGCCAGCAGTGGAGGTGAGGAGAAGGACACTGAAGCTTTCTTT.

There are many counts of this clonotype. V and J are TRBV7-2 and TRBJ2-2, with D perhaps matching TRBD2 (7 bases). Germline CDR1 is SGHTA and CDR2 is FQGNSA. CDR3 length: 15 amino acids. With 4 bases removed from V and 4 bases from J, the gap between germline ends came to 13 bases. The CDR3 nucleotides are TGTGCCAGCAGCTGGGGAGGGGGACTCACCGGGGAGCTGTTTTTT. It is translated as CASSWGGGLTGELFF. The full variable domain, with the rest looked up from reference TRBV7-2 and TRBJ2-2, is GAGVSQSPSNKVTEKGKDVELRCDPISGHTALYWYRQSLGQGLEFLIYFQGNSAPDKSGLPSDRFSAERTGGSVSTLTIQRTQQEDSAVYLCASSWGGGLTGELFFGEGSRLTVL.

This clonotype was detected ten times or more. The chain combines TRBV11-3 with TRBJ2-1; 12 positions match TRBD2. Germline CDR1 SGHNT, CDR2 YENEEA. With 2 bases clipped from V and 4 bases from J, the junction kept 0 bases outside the gene matches. The CDR3 extends over 15 amino acids. The CDR3 nucleotides read TGTGCCAGCAGCTTACTAGCGGGAGGGTACAATGAGCAGTTCTTC. Translation: CASSLLAGGYNEQFF.

This clonotype was detected ten times or more. The V and J genes are TRBV7-9 and TRBJ1-2; no firm D call. From germline, CDR1 is SEHNR and CDR2 FQNEAQ (reference sequence). The V gene lost 2 bases and the J gene lost 3 bases, with 16 bases spanning the gap. The CDR3 sequence is 16 residues long. The CDR3 sequence is CASSLIGPGPHYGYTF. CDR3 coding DNA: TGTGCCAGCAGCTTAATCGGGCCTGGGCCCCACTATGGCTACACCTTC.

This clonotype was observed at least ten times. The chain links TRBV5-5 to TRBJ2-3; 9 bases align to TRBD1. The CDR3 is 16 residues long. Germline values: CDR1 SGHKS, CDR2 YYEKEE (reference sequence). Trimming removed 0 bases from V and 6 bases from J; junction bases left unmatched: 8. CDR3 loop: CASSLEDRGVRDTQYF. In DNA form, the CDR3 reads TGTGCCAGCAGCTTGGAGGACAGGGGAGTTCGGGATACGCAGTATTTT.

By frequency in the sample, this clonotype is hyperexpanded (1% or more). The gene calls are TRBV29-1 and TRBJ2-6; D gene ambiguous. V lost 2 bases and J lost 2, with 13 bases in between. This CDR3 region has 16 residues. Looked up from germline, CDR1 is SQVTM and CDR2 is ANQGSEA. CDR3 in amino acids: CSVELVGSTGANVLTF. The CDR3 region has the DNA TGCAGCGTTGAACTGGTTGGTAGCACTGGGGCCAACGTCCTGACTTTC. The entire variable domain, with the rest obtained from reference TRBV29-1 and TRBJ2-6, is as follows: SAVISQKPSRDICQRGTSLTIQCQVDSQVTMMFWYRQQPGQSLTLIATANQGSEATYESGFVIDKFPISRPNLTFSTLTVSNMSPEDSSIYLCSVELVGSTGANVLTFGAGSRLTVL.

This clonotype was observed at least ten times. The chain is built from TRBV12-3 or TRBV12-4 and TRBJ2-6; weak D call: TRBD2 (6 bases). This CDR3 spans 18 amino acids. The germline V and J ends were trimmed by 4 bases and 0 bases, with 16 bases remaining between them. The CDR3 nucleotides are TGTGCCAGCAGTTCCCCGGGACTTCCGTTCTCTGGGGCCAACGTCCTGACTTTC. Amino acid sequence: CASSSPGLPFSGANVLTF.

This clonotype has a count of ten or more. CDR3 protein: CSADELAGETDTQYF. The DNA of the CDR3 is TGCAGTGCAGACGAACTAGCGGGAGAAACAGATACGCAGTATTTT. The chain combines TRBV20-1 with TRBJ2-3; 11 positions match TRBD2. V dropped 6 bases and J dropped 3; count of bases not matched to a gene: 8. CDR1 is DFQATT, CDR2 SNEGSKA, per germline (reference sequence). CDR3 size: 15 residues.

Judged by abundance, this clonotype is medium-sized. The genes are TRBV12-3 or TRBV12-4 and TRBJ1-5; no clear D. The CDR3 totals 13 residues. The germline V and J ends were trimmed by 5 bases and 4 bases, with 9 bases remaining between them. CDR3: CASSRKNNQPQHF. DNA for the CDR3: TGTGCCAGCAGTCGTAAAAATAATCAGCCCCAGCATTTT.

Relative to its sample, this clonotype is medium-sized. J is TRBJ2-5 and V is TRBV2; TRBD2 matches 9 bases. The CDR3 has 12 amino acids. The J segment lost 5 bases and the V segment lost 9 bases, leaving 4 bases of the junction unmatched. CDR1 and CDR2 from the germline V gene are SNHLY and FYNNEI. CDR3 nucleotide sequence: TGTGCCAGTACCACTAGCGGGGAGACCCAGTACTTC. This codes for CASTTSGETQYF.

This clonotype was recorded many times. The J gene is TRBJ2-1, the V gene TRBV18; TRBD1 is a possible D gene (5 bases). Trimming shortened V by 3 bases and J by 6 bases, and 6 bases separated the two germline ends. Germline loops: CDR1 KGHSH, CDR2 LQKENI. The CDR3 is made up of 12 amino acids. CDR3 amino acids: CASSPQGNEQFF. As DNA, the CDR3 is TGTGCCAGCTCACCCCAGGGCAATGAGCAGTTCTTC.

This clonotype appeared many times. The V gene is TRBV20-1, the J gene TRBJ2-5; D might be TRBD2 (5 bases). The CDR3 is 12 amino acids. Germline CDR1 and CDR2: DFQATT and SNEGSKA (reference sequence). Trimming removed 6 bases from V and 5 bases from J, with 13 bases in between. CDR3 amino acids: CSAPLRGETQYF. As DNA, the CDR3 is TGCAGTGCCCCCTTGCGCGGGGAGACCCAGTACTTC.